A single sample is the source of the 29 T cell receptor beta chains below, sequenced in a study of cytomegalovirus exposure and HLA in healthy donors. PCR employed 60 Vbeta and 13 Jbeta primers. TCRdb keeps only in-frame clones here, not all; method: immunoSEQ multiplex PCR. Among approximately 67,000 clones listed, 55% to 80% were seen once. Sequences were obtained from PBMCs. The receptors originated from a woman aged 25 to 39 in good health and CMV-seronegative.

The chain recombines TRBV11-2 with TRBJ1-6; a possible D gene is TRBD1 (5 bases). Germline CDR1 SGHAT, CDR2 FQNNGV. CDR3 size: 15 residues. The germline V and J ends were trimmed by 2 bases and 7 bases, with 12 bases remaining between them. The CDR3 region is CASSLISGPNSPLHF. CDR3 coding DNA: TGTGCCAGCAGCTTAATATCAGGGCCCAATTCACCCCTCCACTTT.

J is TRBJ1-3 and V is TRBV6-6; 7 bases are shared with TRBD1. The J segment lost 4 bases and the V segment lost 0 bases, leaving 3 bases of the junction unmatched. CDR1 and CDR2 from the germline V gene are MNHNY and SVGAGI (reference sequence). CDR3 size: 15 residues. CDR3 nucleotides: TGTGCCAGCAGTTACTCGAGGGGACAGGGAAACACCATATATTTT. It encodes CASSYSRGQGNTIYF.

V usage is TRBV28 and J usage is TRBJ1-2; no clear D. Trimming took 11 bases from V and 8 from J, leaving 9 bases between them. The CDR3 loop spans 9 amino acids. CDR1 is MDHEN, CDR2 SYDVKM, per germline. CDR3 amino acids: CAVGRGYTF. DNA for the CDR3: TGTGCCGTGGGGAGAGGCTACACCTTC.

This clone was recorded a few times. The rearrangement links TRBV11-3 to TRBJ2-5; TRBD2 matches 14 bases. The CDR3 loop spans 16 amino acids. The V gene end was trimmed by 7 bases and the J gene end by 4 bases; junction bases not matched to a gene: 8. Germline CDR1 SGHNT, CDR2 YENEEA. The CDR3 nucleotides are TGTGCCAGCAAGGGACTAGCGGGGGCCCGGGGAGAGACCCAGTACTTC. This encodes CASKGLAGARGETQYF.

This rearrangement joins TRBV7-2 to TRBJ1-4; TRBD1 matches 9 bases. In germline, CDR1 is SGHTA, CDR2 FQGNSA. CDR3 size: 13 residues. Unmatched junction bases numbered 3, after V lost 5 bases and J lost 8 bases. CDR3 coding DNA: TGTGCCAGCAGCCGGGACAGGGACGAAAAACTGTTTTTT. It specifies CASSRDRDEKLFF.

The gene calls are TRBV7-8 and TRBJ2-1; 12 bases map to TRBD2. The CDR3 consists of 15 residues. The junction had 7 bases not matched to a gene; V was cut back by 5 bases and J by 8 bases. Germline lookup yields CDR1 SGHVS and CDR2 FQNEAQ. CDR3 coding DNA: TGTGCCAGCAGCCCCGGACTAGCGGGGTTCGATGAGCAGTTCTTC. This translates into CASSPGLAGFDEQFF.

This clone turned up a few times. The chain joins TRBV16 to TRBJ1-4; D is unresolved. Trimming cost V 4 bases and J 7 bases, with 13 bases left between them. CDR3 size: 14 residues. In germline, CDR1 is KGHSY, CDR2 FQNENV. CDR3 nucleotides: TGTGCCAGCAGCCGAGCCTCACTTGGTGAAAAACTGTTTTTT. Encoded protein: CASSRASLGEKLFF.

The sample holds a few counts of this clone. This chain links TRBV7-3 with TRBJ2-7, with D maybe TRBD2 (5 bases). In germline, CDR1 is SGHTA, CDR2 FQGTGA. The CDR3 runs to 16 residues. Between the trimmed V and J ends, which lost 3 bases and 0 bases, there was a span of 15 bases. The CDR3 reads CASSLGPGVSSYEQYF. As DNA, the CDR3 is TGTGCCAGCAGCTTGGGCCCCGGGGTAAGCTCCTACGAGCAGTACTTC.

This chain links TRBV4-1 with TRBJ1-1; 7 bases agree with TRBD1. Germline lookup yields CDR1 MGHRA and CDR2 YSYEKL. This CDR3 has 14 residues. With 4 bases clipped from V and 7 bases from J, the junction kept 9 bases outside the gene matches. CDR3 amino acids: CASSRQGVEGEAFF. CDR3 DNA: TGCGCCAGCAGCCGTCAGGGGGTGGAAGGTGAAGCTTTCTTT.

Concerning this clone: A junction end diverges from the germline sequence, so it may reflect a read error. The genes are TRBV7-9 and TRBJ2-2, with 9 bases lining up with TRBD1. Germline CDR1 SEHNR, CDR2 FQNEAQ (reference sequence). The CDR3 length is 15 residues. This chain's CDR3 is CSSSLGQGGTGELFF. Written as DNA, the CDR3 is TGTTCCAGCAGCCTGGGACAGGGTGGCACCGGGGAGCTGTTTTTT.

The rearrangement joins TRBV5-4 to TRBJ2-1, with D possibly being TRBD1 (5 bases). The CDR3 extends over 14 amino acids. Trimming took off 1 base at V and 3 bases at J, with 8 bases between the two ends. Germline lookup yields CDR1 SGHNT and CDR2 YYREEE (reference sequence). CDR3 nucleotide sequence: TGTGCCAGCAGCTTGCTTACAGGCTACAATGAGCAGTTCTTC. It specifies CASSLLTGYNEQFF.

This chain joins TRBV11-2 and TRBJ2-3; 13 nucleotides align to TRBD2. This CDR3 is 16 amino acids long. Germline values: CDR1 SGHAT, CDR2 FQNNGV. V trimming: 3 bases; J trimming: 7 bases; junction bases outside the gene matches: 7. CDR3 residues: CASSLELAGGLNTQYF. The CDR3 nucleotides read TGTGCCAGCAGCTTGGAACTAGCGGGGGGGCTGAATACGCAGTATTTT.

This chain links TRBV5-8 with TRBJ2-1; D may be TRBD1 (6 bases). CDR3 length: 15 amino acids. The germline CDR1 and CDR2 sequences are SGHTS and YDEGEE. Trimming shortened V by 0 bases and J by 4 bases, and 11 bases separated the two germline ends. This CDR3 is CASSLGIGQYNEQFF. For the CDR3, the DNA is TGTGCCAGCAGCTTGGGAATTGGACAGTACAATGAGCAGTTCTTC.

This chain uses TRBV4-3 with TRBJ1-6; 8 bases are shared with TRBD1. J lost 3 bases, V lost 4 bases, and 17 bases had no gene match. The length of the CDR3 is 20 residues. Germline V gene data show CDR1 as LGHNA and CDR2 as YSLEER. CDR3 nucleotides: TGCGCCAGCAGCCCAAGCCCCCCTTCCTGGGGACAGGTCTATAATTCACCCCTCCACTTT. It codes for CASSPSPPSWGQVYNSPLHF.

The chain carries TRBV4-1 and TRBJ2-7; TRBD1 matches 12 bases. Germline V gene lookup returns CDR1 MGHRA and CDR2 YSYEKL. The CDR3 is made up of 16 amino acids. The V gene end was trimmed by 4 bases and the J gene end by 4 bases; junction bases not matched to a gene: 8. Here the CDR3 reads CASSRQTGQGAYEQYF. The CDR3 DNA sequence: TGCGCCAGCAGCCGACAAACGGGACAGGGGGCGTACGAGCAGTACTTC.

The chain couples TRBV19 to TRBJ2-1, with 12 bases lining up with TRBD2. V shed 5 bases and J 0 bases; nucleotides not matched to a gene: 8. This CDR3 spans 18 amino acids. Germline V CDR1 and CDR2: LNHDA, SQIVND (reference sequence). The CDR3 is CASSPLAGGPSSYNEQFF. For the CDR3, the DNA is TGTGCCAGTAGTCCTCTAGCGGGGGGGCCAAGCTCCTACAATGAGCAGTTCTTC. The whole variable domain, filled in from reference TRBV19 and TRBJ2-1, reads DGGITQSPKYLFRKEGQNVTLSCEQNLNHDAMYWYRQDPGQGLRLIYYSQIVNDFQKGDIAEGYSVSREKKESFPLTVTSAQKNPTAFYLCASSPLAGGPSSYNEQFFGPGTRLTVL.

Here the CDR3 reads CASSGGTGTYEQYF. The CDR3 DNA is TGTGCCAGTAGTGGGGGGACTGGTACCTACGAGCAGTACTTC. The gene calls are TRBV19 and TRBJ2-5; D may be TRBD2 (6 bases). TRBJ2-7 matches the DNA end more closely, so the J call is doubtful. From germline, CDR1 is LNHDA and CDR2 SQIVND (reference sequence). There are 14 residues in the CDR3.

This clone was seen more than once but under ten times. The rearrangement joins TRBV7-8 to TRBJ2-7; TRBD1 is a possible D gene (6 bases). Looked up from germline, CDR1 is SGHVS and CDR2 is FQNEAQ. CDR3 length equals 14 residues. Trimming pared 2 bases from V and 6 bases from J, leaving 14 bases between. The CDR3 region is CASSLFGQLGEQYF. The CDR3 nucleotides read TGTGCCAGCAGCTTATTTGGACAGCTAGGCGAGCAGTACTTC.

The chain recombines TRBV19 with TRBJ1-2, with a possible D match to TRBD1 (6 bases). Germline-derived CDR1 and CDR2 are LNHDA and SQIVND (reference sequence). The CDR3 consists of 13 residues. Trimming took off 6 bases at V and 2 bases at J, with 10 bases between the two ends. DNA of the CDR3: TGTGCCAGTAGCCCTACAGGGAACTATGGCTACACCTTC. Translated, it gives CASSPTGNYGYTF.

This chain links TRBV5-6 with TRBJ1-2; D gene ambiguous. From germline, CDR1 is SGHDT and CDR2 YYEEEE. This CDR3 is built from 14 residues. Trimming stripped 6 bases from V and 1 base from J, with 13 bases between. The CDR3 here is CASTVMFGNYGYTF. The CDR3 coding sequence is TGTGCCAGCACCGTTATGTTCGGTAACTATGGCTACACCTTC.

The chain is built from TRBV11-3 and TRBJ1-3, with TRBD1 as a possible D gene (6 bases). The V and J ends lost 5 bases and 0 bases respectively, with 14 bases between them. The CDR3 covers 16 residues. CDR1 SGHNT and CDR2 YENEEA come from the germline V gene. CDR3 protein: CASSEGGSFSGNTIYF. Written as DNA, the CDR3 is TGTGCCAGCAGCGAGGGGGGGAGTTTCTCTGGAAACACCATATATTTT.

This chain connects TRBV4-2 to TRBJ1-1; 7 nucleotides line up with TRBD1. Germline V lookup: CDR1 LGHNA, CDR2 YNFKEQ. The CDR3 consists of 16 residues. V dropped 5 bases and J dropped 1; count of bases not matched to a gene: 10. CDR3 DNA: TGTGCCAGCAGCTTCCTCAACAGGGGAGGGAACACTGAAGCTTTCTTT. It codes for CASSFLNRGGNTEAFF.

This chain connects TRBV6-1 to TRBJ1-1; 8 bases match TRBD1. From germline, CDR1 is MNHNS and CDR2 SASEGT. The CDR3 runs 12 residues. With V trimmed by 8 bases and J by 8 bases, 7 bases remained unmatched. For the CDR3, the DNA is TGTGCCAGCCGCGGACAGGGCGGGGAAGCTTTCTTT. Its translation is CASRGQGGEAFF.

This clone came up once. J is TRBJ2-2 and V is TRBV7-8; D gene ambiguous. Germline V lookup: CDR1 SGHVS, CDR2 FQNEAQ. The length of the CDR3 is 15 residues. The V end lost 1 base, the J end lost 1 base, and 7 bases lay between the germline ends. CDR3: CASSLGAQNTGELFF. The CDR3 DNA reads TGTGCCAGCAGCTTAGGTGCACAGAACACCGGGGAGCTGTTTTTT.

The chain is built from TRBV14 and TRBJ1-1, with D possibly being TRBD1 (5 bases). Per germline, CDR1 SGHDN and CDR2 FVKESK. There are 14 residues in the CDR3. The V end lost 1 base, the J end lost 5 bases, and 11 bases lay between the germline ends. The CDR3 is CASSQVAGLTEAFF. CDR3 bases: TGTGCCAGCAGCCAAGTGGCGGGGCTGACTGAAGCTTTCTTT.

This clone was picked up one time. The CDR3 reads CASSLPTGKVIDEQFF. As DNA, the CDR3 is TGTGCCAGCAGCCTTCCGACAGGGAAGGTAATCGATGAGCAGTTCTTC. The chain employs TRBV7-2 and TRBJ2-1, with TRBD1 matching 7 bases. Looked up from germline, CDR1 is SGHTA and CDR2 is FQGNSA. The CDR3 length is 16 residues. V lost 5 bases and J lost 8; bases outside the gene matches: 15. The variable domain in full, with the rest retrieved from reference TRBV7-2 and TRBJ2-1, is GAGVSQSPSNKVTEKGKDVELRCDPISGHTALYWYRQSLGQGLEFLIYFQGNSAPDKSGLPSDRFSAERTGGSVSTLTIQRTQQEDSAVYLCASSLPTGKVIDEQFFGPGTRLTVL.

This chain links TRBV5-1 with TRBJ1-2; 12 nucleotides align to TRBD1. In germline, CDR1 is SGHRS, CDR2 YFSETQ. V lost 4 bases and J lost 8; bases outside the gene matches: 6. CDR3 size: 14 residues. CDR3 sequence reads: CASSPGQGAQGYTF. In DNA, the CDR3 is TGCGCCAGCAGCCCGGGACAGGGGGCGCAGGGCTACACCTTC.

This chain joins TRBV4-1 and TRBJ1-1; 8 nucleotides match TRBD1. Germline V gives CDR1 MGHRA, CDR2 YSYEKL. After removal of 5 bases from V and 4 bases from J, the junction contained 6 bases not matched to a gene. This CDR3 region has 14 residues. The CDR3 DNA sequence: TGCGCCAGCAGCTTTCAGGGGGCGGCCACTGAAGCTTTCTTT. Translation gives CASSFQGAATEAFF.

This clone came up a few times. The V gene is TRBV30, the J gene TRBJ1-1, with 12 bases matching TRBD1. The CDR3 length is 13 residues. Germline CDR1 reads GTSNPN; CDR2 reads SVGIG (reference sequence). The V gene end was trimmed by 5 bases and the J gene end by 3 bases; junction bases not matched to a gene: 1. The CDR3 sequence is CAWGTGGDTEAFF. CDR3 DNA sequence: TGTGCCTGGGGGACAGGGGGCGACACTGAAGCTTTCTTT.